Each of the 31 T cell receptor beta chains below was sequenced from the same sample in a study of blood T cell repertoires in COVID-19. Data came from immunoSEQ multiplex PCR; TCRdb stores just in-frame clones and leaves some out. The table includes some 200,000 clones, 75% to 85% detected once. The sequenced sample consisted of peripheral blood. The source is a woman aged 70-85 years with COVID-19, enrolled during active disease.

This chain links TRBV9 with TRBJ2-7, with 10 bases lining up with TRBD2. This CDR3 has 15 residues. V shed 4 bases and J 2 bases; nucleotides not matched to a gene: 6. Germline loops: CDR1 SGDLS, CDR2 YYNGEE. The CDR3 loop reads CASSLTSGETYEQYF. The CDR3 nucleotides are TGTGCCAGCAGCCTAACTAGCGGGGAAACCTACGAGCAGTACTTC.

The rearrangement uses TRBV7-2 and TRBJ2-7; D possibly corresponds to TRBD2 (6 bases). Germline V gene lookup returns CDR1 SGHTA and CDR2 FQGNSA. CDR3 length equals 13 residues. V was pared by 5 bases and J by 3 bases, with 11 bases between. CDR3 DNA: TGTGCCAGCAGCCCGGGGACTTTCTACGAGCAGTACTTC. Protein product: CASSPGTFYEQYF.

The chain carries TRBV5-6 and TRBJ1-6, with TRBD1 as a possible D gene (5 bases). Germline V gene sequence: CDR1 SGHDT, CDR2 YYEEEE. Trimming took 0 bases from V and 10 from J, leaving 17 bases between them. The CDR3 runs to 16 residues. The CDR3 DNA sequence: TGTGCCAGCAGCTTGGGGAGGGGCAGGCTGGAATCACCCCTCCACTTT. Its translation: CASSLGRGRLESPLHF.

V gene TRBV6-5 combines with J gene TRBJ1-1; TRBD1 is a possible D gene (5 bases). This CDR3 is built from 15 residues. Trimming cost V 2 bases and J 0 bases, with 10 bases left between them. The germline V gene encodes CDR1 MNHEY and CDR2 SVGAGI. Here the CDR3 DNA reads TGTGCCAGCAGTTACGGGGCAGTCATGAACACTGAAGCTTTCTTT. It yields the protein CASSYGAVMNTEAFF.

This chain joins TRBV19 and TRBJ1-3; 7 bases line up with TRBD1. Germline assignment: CDR1 LNHDA and CDR2 SQIVND (reference sequence). V trimming: 5 bases; J trimming: 0 bases; junction bases outside the gene matches: 19. There are 20 residues in the CDR3. The CDR3 DNA follows: TGTGCCAGTAGTGGGGCCATGGGGACAGCATCCGTCCCCTCTGGAAACACCATATATTTT. It encodes CASSGAMGTASVPSGNTIYF.

V gene TRBV27 combines with J gene TRBJ2-1; tentative D call: TRBD2 (6 bases). V lost 4 bases and J 2 bases, leaving 15 bases between the germline ends. Germline-derived CDR1 and CDR2 are MNHEY and SMNVEV (reference sequence). The CDR3 spans 16 residues. The CDR3 region has the DNA TGTGCCAGCAGTTATCTAGCGAATCCTCCCTACAATGAGCAGTTCTTC. Its translation: CASSYLANPPYNEQFF.

This chain connects TRBV28 to TRBJ2-5, with D possibly TRBD1 on 6 matching bases. Trimming stripped 3 bases from V and 1 base from J, with 18 bases between. The CDR3 consists of 17 residues. From germline, CDR1 is MDHEN and CDR2 SYDVKM. The chain's CDR3 is CASSLYQPGHPQETQYF. The CDR3 DNA follows: TGTGCCAGCAGTTTGTATCAACCGGGACACCCCCAAGAGACCCAGTACTTC.

This clone showed up just a few times. V usage is TRBV7-2 and J usage is TRBJ2-1; 10 positions match TRBD2. The CDR3 runs 18 residues. Germline V gene data show CDR1 as SGHTA and CDR2 as FQGNSA. V trimming: 0 bases; J trimming: 7 bases; junction bases outside the gene matches: 12. The CDR3 loop reads CASSLASSWGLASNEQFF. In nucleotides, the CDR3 is TGTGCCAGCAGCTTAGCGTCTAGTTGGGGACTAGCGTCAAATGAGCAGTTCTTC.

The chain is built from TRBV6-2 or TRBV6-3 and TRBJ1-1; unclear D gene. The CDR3 totals 14 residues. Trimming removed 1 base from V and 1 base from J, with 7 bases in between. Germline V CDR1 and CDR2: MNHEY, SVGEGT. CDR3 sequence: CASSYFTRNTEAFF. The CDR3 DNA is TGTGCCAGCAGTTACTTTACAAGGAACACTGAAGCTTTCTTT.

A note on this clone: Other DNA sequences within the sample encode an identical CDR3. The chain links TRBV27 to TRBJ1-3; tentative D call: TRBD1 (6 bases). The CDR3 runs 14 residues. Germline lookup yields CDR1 MNHEY and CDR2 SMNVEV (reference sequence). Trimming pared 2 bases from V and 4 bases from J, leaving 9 bases between. The CDR3 loop reads CASSLTGLGNTIYF. CDR3 coding DNA: TGTGCCAGCAGTTTAACAGGGCTCGGAAACACCATATATTTT.

This chain links TRBV19 with TRBJ2-1; TRBD1 aligns across 7 bases. V was pared by 5 bases and J by 5 bases, with 15 bases of the junction left unmatched. The germline V gene has CDR1 LNHDA and CDR2 SQIVND (reference sequence). The CDR3 spans 17 residues. CDR3 loop: CASSSIQGSWGDNEQFF. Here the CDR3 DNA reads TGTGCCAGTAGTTCGATACAGGGGAGTTGGGGCGACAATGAGCAGTTCTTC.

The V gene is TRBV9, the J gene TRBJ2-3; tentative D call: TRBD2 (5 bases). Trimming pared 7 bases from V and 4 bases from J, leaving 13 bases between. The CDR3 is 13 residues long. In germline, CDR1 is SGDLS, CDR2 YYNGEE. This CDR3 is CASQLGEADTQYF. The CDR3 coding sequence is TGTGCCAGCCAACTAGGAGAGGCAGATACGCAGTATTTT.

This sequence joins TRBV11-2 and TRBJ2-1; D gene ambiguous. From germline, CDR1 is SGHAT and CDR2 FQNNGV. This CDR3 spans 12 amino acids. V gave up 1 base and J gave up 5 bases, with 3 bases separating them. The CDR3 is CASSLGHNEQFF. In DNA form, the CDR3 reads TGTGCCAGCAGCTTAGGGCACAATGAGCAGTTCTTC.

The rearrangement links TRBV29-1 to TRBJ2-3; 8 positions agree with TRBD2. CDR1 and CDR2 (germline): SQVTM, ANQGSEA. The trim removed 7 bases at V and 8 bases at J, leaving 11 bases unmatched. The CDR3 is made up of 13 amino acids. The CDR3 sequence is CSGAPGLGTTQYF. For the CDR3, the DNA is TGCAGCGGGGCACCGGGACTAGGGACTACGCAGTATTTT.

This rearrangement joins TRBV9 to TRBJ2-1, with a weak D call TRBD2 (5 bases). With 4 bases removed from V and 1 base from J, the gap between germline ends came to 9 bases. The germline V gene encodes CDR1 SGDLS and CDR2 YYNGEE. This CDR3 contains 14 residues. The CDR3 sequence is CASSPRTSYNEQFF. CDR3 nucleotides: TGTGCCAGCAGCCCCAGGACTTCCTACAATGAGCAGTTCTTC.

This clone was found once. The V gene is TRBV27, the J gene TRBJ1-1, with D possibly being TRBD1 (6 bases). V lost 3 bases, J lost 3 bases, and 11 bases lay in between. The germline V gene encodes CDR1 MNHEY and CDR2 SMNVEV (reference sequence). CDR3 size: 14 residues. The CDR3 sequence is CASSFNRADTEAFF. DNA of the CDR3: TGTGCCAGCAGTTTCAACAGGGCGGACACTGAAGCTTTCTTT.

This chain links TRBV24-1 with TRBJ2-1; 7 bases are shared with TRBD1. Trimming at V came to 3 bases and at J to 7 bases, leaving 8 bases not matched to a gene. This CDR3 has 15 amino acids. CDR1 and CDR2 from the germline V gene are KGHDR and SFDVKD. The CDR3 bases are TGTGCCACCAGTGATGCCCGGGACAGCAGGAATGAGCAGTTCTTC. As protein: CATSDARDSRNEQFF.

The CDR3 loop is CAWRATGAPLHF. In DNA form, the CDR3 reads TGTGCCTGGAGAGCCACAGGGGCACCCCTCCACTTT. V is TRBV30 and J is TRBJ1-6, with 7 positions matching TRBD1. CDR1 and CDR2 from the germline V gene are GTSNPN and SVGIG (reference sequence). This CDR3 has 12 residues. V gave up 3 bases and J gave up 11 bases; unmatched junction bases: 4.

V is TRBV7-9 and J is TRBJ2-7; TRBD2 might be the D (5 bases). The CDR3 has 13 amino acids. The V and J ends lost 4 bases and 7 bases respectively, with 14 bases between them. Germline V gene data show CDR1 as SEHNR and CDR2 as FQNEAQ (reference sequence). CDR3 DNA: TGTGCCAGCAGCTATGGAACCGAGCGGGAGCAGTACTTC. It yields the protein CASSYGTEREQYF.

The V gene is TRBV28, the J gene TRBJ1-1; no firm D call. The CDR3 has 16 amino acids. V was trimmed by 5 bases and J by 0 bases, leaving 16 bases between them. CDR1 MDHEN and CDR2 SYDVKM come from the germline V gene. The CDR3 nucleotides read TGTGCCAGCAGTCCGCTTGGAGGGCTGATGAACACTGAAGCTTTCTTT. Translating it yields CASSPLGGLMNTEAFF.

The chain carries TRBV28 and TRBJ2-3; 16 nucleotides agree with TRBD2. Germline values: CDR1 MDHEN, CDR2 SYDVKM. The CDR3 loop spans 18 amino acids. V shed 5 bases and J 1 base; nucleotides not matched to a gene: 6. This CDR3 reads CASSPLGLAGGGTDTQYF. In DNA form, the CDR3 reads TGTGCCAGCAGTCCCCTGGGACTAGCGGGAGGGGGCACAGATACGCAGTATTTT.

This clone was found many times. This chain connects TRBV5-6 to TRBJ2-7; 10 bases align to TRBD2. Per the germline V gene, CDR1 is SGHDT and CDR2 is YYEEEE. Trimming at V came to 1 base and at J to 2 bases, leaving 9 bases not matched to a gene. The CDR3 runs to 17 residues. The CDR3 sequence is CASSLRTSGLRPYEQYF. In nucleotides, the CDR3 is TGTGCCAGCAGCTTGAGGACTAGCGGACTCCGACCCTACGAGCAGTACTTC. The full variable domain, its missing parts supplied by reference TRBV5-6 and TRBJ2-7, is DAGVTQSPTHLIKTRGQQVTLRCSPKSGHDTVSWYQQALGQGPQFIFQYYEEEERQRGNFPDRFSGHQFPNYSSELNVNALLLGDSALYLCASSLRTSGLRPYEQYFGPGTRLTVT.

This chain connects TRBV2 to TRBJ1-1; no firm D call. The germline V and J ends were trimmed by 11 bases and 11 bases, with 21 bases remaining between them. This CDR3 has 12 amino acids. From germline, CDR1 is SNHLY and CDR2 FYNNEI. The chain's CDR3 is CAGSEGTIGAFF. CDR3 in DNA: TGTGCCGGATCAGAGGGTACTATAGGGGCTTTCTTT.

Note on this clone: The same CDR3 arises from other DNA sequences in this sample as well. J is TRBJ2-7 and V is TRBV5-1; TRBD1 aligns across 7 bases. CDR1 and CDR2 (germline): SGHRS, YFSETQ. The CDR3 loop spans 13 amino acids. Losses at the gene ends were 2 bases for V and 2 bases for J; bases not matched to a gene: 1. CDR3 nucleotides: TGCGCCAGCAGCTTTAGGGGGCCCTACGAGCAGTACTTC. It specifies CASSFRGPYEQYF.

The DNA of the CDR3 is TGTGCCAGCAGCATCGGGACTAGCGGGAGGAGGGAGCAGTACTTC. It specifies CASSIGTSGRREQYF. This chain uses TRBV7-2 with TRBJ2-7; 15 bases match TRBD2. The junction had 6 bases not matched to a gene; V was cut back by 5 bases and J by 7 bases. In germline, CDR1 is SGHTA, CDR2 FQGNSA. The CDR3 extends over 15 amino acids.

V is TRBV2 and J is TRBJ1-6; tentatively, D is TRBD1 (5 bases). The CDR3 contains 13 residues. Looked up from germline, CDR1 is SNHLY and CDR2 is FYNNEI. Trimming pared 6 bases from V and 13 bases from J, leaving 16 bases between. CDR3 protein: CASRGGVGSPLHF. The CDR3 DNA follows: TGTGCCAGCAGGGGGGGGGTAGGTTCCCCCCTCCACTTT.

The chain links TRBV3-1 (or the pseudogene TRBV3-2) to TRBJ2-7, with 11 bases that match TRBD2. With 4 bases clipped from V and 3 bases from J, the junction kept 14 bases outside the gene matches. CDR1 and CDR2 (germline): LGHDT, YNNKEL (reference sequence). This CDR3 contains 18 residues. The CDR3 spells CASSPLWTSGFGNYEQYF. The DNA of the CDR3 is TGTGCCAGCAGCCCTTTATGGACTAGCGGGTTCGGGAACTACGAGCAGTACTTC.

This clone has just a few counts. The gene calls are TRBV5-1 and TRBJ2-1, with 9 nucleotides matching TRBD2. The germline V gene encodes CDR1 SGHRS and CDR2 YFSETQ. There are 14 residues in the CDR3. V lost 3 bases to trimming and J lost 7 bases; unmatched junction nucleotides: 5. CDR3 loop: CASSYGTSKNEQFF. The CDR3 DNA reads as TGCGCCAGCAGCTACGGGACTAGCAAAAATGAGCAGTTCTTC.

This clone was seen a single time. This chain connects TRBV29-1 to TRBJ2-3; D ambiguous. Germline assignment: CDR1 SQVTM and CDR2 ANQGSEA. The CDR3 consists of 13 residues. With 7 bases removed from V and 2 bases from J, the gap between germline ends came to 13 bases. The chain's CDR3 is CSAPGSDTDTQYF. Written as DNA, the CDR3 is TGCAGCGCCCCGGGTTCTGACACAGATACGCAGTATTTT.

V and J are TRBV9 and TRBJ1-1; possible D gene TRBD1, 6 bases. Germline values: CDR1 SGDLS, CDR2 YYNGEE. V lost 1 base and J lost 2, with 12 bases in between. The length of the CDR3 is 15 residues. CDR3 region: CASSVLGGVNTEAFF. CDR3 bases: TGTGCCAGCAGCGTACTAGGGGGGGTTAACACTGAAGCTTTCTTT.

The chain combines TRBV6-5 with TRBJ1-2; 9 bases are a match to TRBD1. This CDR3 has 12 residues. After removal of 10 bases from V and 8 bases from J, the junction contained 8 bases not matched to a gene. Germline V CDR1 and CDR2: MNHEY, SVGAGI. The CDR3 nucleotides are TGTGCCACGCGGACAGGGACAGGGGGCTACACCTTC. It yields the protein CATRTGTGGYTF.